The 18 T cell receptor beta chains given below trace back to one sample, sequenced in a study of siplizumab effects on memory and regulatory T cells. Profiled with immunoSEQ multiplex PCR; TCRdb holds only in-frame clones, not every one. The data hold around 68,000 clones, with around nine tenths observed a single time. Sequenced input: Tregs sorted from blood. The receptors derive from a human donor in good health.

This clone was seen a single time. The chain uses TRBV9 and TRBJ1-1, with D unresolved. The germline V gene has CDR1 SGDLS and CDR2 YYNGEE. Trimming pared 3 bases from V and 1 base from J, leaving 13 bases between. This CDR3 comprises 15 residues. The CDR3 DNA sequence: TGTGCCAGCAGCGGAGGCGTAGGGTGGAACACTGAAGCTTTCTTT. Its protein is CASSGGVGWNTEAFF.

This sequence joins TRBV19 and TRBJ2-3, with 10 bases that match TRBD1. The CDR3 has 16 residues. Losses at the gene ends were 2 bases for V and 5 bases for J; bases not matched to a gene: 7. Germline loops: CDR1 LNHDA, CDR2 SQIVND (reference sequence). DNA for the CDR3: TGTGCCAGTAGTATACGGAGGACAGGGGGTAGAGATACGCAGTATTTT. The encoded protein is CASSIRRTGGRDTQYF.

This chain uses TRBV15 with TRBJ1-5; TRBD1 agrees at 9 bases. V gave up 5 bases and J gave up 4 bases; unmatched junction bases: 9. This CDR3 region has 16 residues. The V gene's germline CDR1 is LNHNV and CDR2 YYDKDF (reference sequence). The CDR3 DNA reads TGTGCCACCAGCGGCCGCGTCGGGACAGGGAATCAGCCCCAGCATTTT. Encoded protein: CATSGRVGTGNQPQHF.

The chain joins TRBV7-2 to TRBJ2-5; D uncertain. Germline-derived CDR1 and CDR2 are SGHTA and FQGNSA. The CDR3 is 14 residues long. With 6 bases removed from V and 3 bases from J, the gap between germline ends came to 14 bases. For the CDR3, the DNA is TGTGCCAGCAGGTCTGGCCCATCCAAAGAGACCCAGTACTTC. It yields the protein CASRSGPSKETQYF.

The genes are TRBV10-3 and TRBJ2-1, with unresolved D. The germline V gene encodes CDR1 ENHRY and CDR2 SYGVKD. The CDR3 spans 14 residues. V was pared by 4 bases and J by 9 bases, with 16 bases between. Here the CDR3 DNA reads TGTGCCATCAGTGTAGGCAGAATGCAACTTGAGCAGTTCTTC. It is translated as CAISVGRMQLEQFF.

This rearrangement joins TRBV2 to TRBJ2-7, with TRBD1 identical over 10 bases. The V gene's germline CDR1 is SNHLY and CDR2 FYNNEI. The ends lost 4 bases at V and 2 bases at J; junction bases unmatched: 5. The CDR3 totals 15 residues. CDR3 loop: CASSAFGQGAYEQYF. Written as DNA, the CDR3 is TGTGCCAGCAGTGCCTTCGGACAGGGGGCCTACGAGCAGTACTTC. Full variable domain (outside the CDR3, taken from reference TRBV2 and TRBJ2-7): EPEVTQTPSHQVTQMGQEVILRCVPISNHLYFYWYRQILGQKVEFLVSFYNNEISEKSEIFDDQFSVERPDGSNFTLKIRSTKLEDSAMYFCASSAFGQGAYEQYFGPGTRLTVT.

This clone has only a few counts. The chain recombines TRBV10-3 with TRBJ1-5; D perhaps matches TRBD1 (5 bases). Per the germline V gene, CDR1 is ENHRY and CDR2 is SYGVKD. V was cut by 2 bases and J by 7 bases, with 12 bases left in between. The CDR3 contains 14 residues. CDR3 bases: TGTGCCATCAGTGAGCAGGCGACAGCCCAGCCCCAGCATTTT. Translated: CAISEQATAQPQHF.

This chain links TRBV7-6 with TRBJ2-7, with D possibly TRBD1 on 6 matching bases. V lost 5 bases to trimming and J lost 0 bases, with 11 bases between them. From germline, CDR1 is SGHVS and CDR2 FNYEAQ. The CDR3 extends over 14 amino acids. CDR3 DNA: TGTGCCAGCAGCCCTGGGACACGCTCCTACGAGCAGTACTTC. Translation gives CASSPGTRSYEQYF.

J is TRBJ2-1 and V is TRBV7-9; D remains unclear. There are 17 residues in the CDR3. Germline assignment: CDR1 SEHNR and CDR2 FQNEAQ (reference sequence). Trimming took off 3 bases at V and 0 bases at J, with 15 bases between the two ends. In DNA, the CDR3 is TGTGCCAGCAGCTTGCTTCAGGTATCCAACTCCTACAATGAGCAGTTCTTC. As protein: CASSLLQVSNSYNEQFF.

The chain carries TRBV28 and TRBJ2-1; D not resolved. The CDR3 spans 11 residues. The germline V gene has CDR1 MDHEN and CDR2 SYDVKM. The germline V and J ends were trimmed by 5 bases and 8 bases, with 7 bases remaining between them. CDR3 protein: CASSPRYEQFF. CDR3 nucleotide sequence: TGTGCCAGCAGTCCCCGTTATGAGCAGTTCTTC.

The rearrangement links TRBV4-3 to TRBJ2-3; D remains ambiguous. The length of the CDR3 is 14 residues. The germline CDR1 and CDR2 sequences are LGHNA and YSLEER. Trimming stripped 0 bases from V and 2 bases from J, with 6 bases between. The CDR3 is CASSQDRFTDTQYF. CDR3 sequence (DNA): TGCGCCAGCAGCCAAGACCGTTTCACAGATACGCAGTATTTT.

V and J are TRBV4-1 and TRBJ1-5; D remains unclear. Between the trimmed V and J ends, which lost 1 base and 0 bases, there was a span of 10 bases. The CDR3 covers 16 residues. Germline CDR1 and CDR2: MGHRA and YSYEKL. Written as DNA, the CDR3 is TGCGCCAGCAGCCAAGTATCGTCACATAGCAATCAGCCCCAGCATTTT. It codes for CASSQVSSHSNQPQHF.

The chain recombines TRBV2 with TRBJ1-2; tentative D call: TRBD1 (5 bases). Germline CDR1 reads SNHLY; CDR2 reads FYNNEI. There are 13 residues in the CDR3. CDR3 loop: CATNGGPLYGYTF. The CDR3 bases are TGTGCTACCAATGGGGGTCCCCTCTATGGCTACACCTTC.

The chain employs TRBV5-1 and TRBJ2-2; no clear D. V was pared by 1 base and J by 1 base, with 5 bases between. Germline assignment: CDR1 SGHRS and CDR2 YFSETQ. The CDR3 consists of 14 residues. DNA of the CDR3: TGCGCCAGCAGCTTGAAACAGAACACCGGGGAGCTGTTTTTT. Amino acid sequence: CASSLKQNTGELFF.

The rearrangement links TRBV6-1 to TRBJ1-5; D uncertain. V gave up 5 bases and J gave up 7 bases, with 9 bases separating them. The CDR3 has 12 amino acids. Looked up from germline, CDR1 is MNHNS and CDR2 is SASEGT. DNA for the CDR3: TGTGCCAGCAGTTCGATCGGGCAGCCCCAGCATTTT. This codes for CASSSIGQPQHF.

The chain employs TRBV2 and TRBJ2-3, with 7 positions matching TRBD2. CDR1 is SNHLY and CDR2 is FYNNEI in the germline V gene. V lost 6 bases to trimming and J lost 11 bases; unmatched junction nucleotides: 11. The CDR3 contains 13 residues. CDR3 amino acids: CASRGGSPIVQYF. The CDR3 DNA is TGTGCCAGCAGGGGGGGGAGTCCCATTGTGCAGTATTTT.

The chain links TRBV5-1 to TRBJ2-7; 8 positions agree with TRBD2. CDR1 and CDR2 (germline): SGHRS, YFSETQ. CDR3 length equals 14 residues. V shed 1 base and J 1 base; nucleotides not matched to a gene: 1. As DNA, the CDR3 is TGCGCCAGCAGCTTGAGCGGGAGATCCTACGAGCAGTACTTC. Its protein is CASSLSGRSYEQYF.

In DNA, the CDR3 is TGTGCCAGCAGCGGAACTAGGACAGCCTCTGGAAACACCATATATTTT. Translation gives CASSGTRTASGNTIYF. The V call is TRBV7-8, the J call TRBJ1-3; perhaps TRBD1 as D (6 bases). The V end was cut by 5 bases, the J end by 0 bases, with 14 bases between. The germline V gene has CDR1 SGHVS and CDR2 FQNEAQ. CDR3 size: 16 residues.